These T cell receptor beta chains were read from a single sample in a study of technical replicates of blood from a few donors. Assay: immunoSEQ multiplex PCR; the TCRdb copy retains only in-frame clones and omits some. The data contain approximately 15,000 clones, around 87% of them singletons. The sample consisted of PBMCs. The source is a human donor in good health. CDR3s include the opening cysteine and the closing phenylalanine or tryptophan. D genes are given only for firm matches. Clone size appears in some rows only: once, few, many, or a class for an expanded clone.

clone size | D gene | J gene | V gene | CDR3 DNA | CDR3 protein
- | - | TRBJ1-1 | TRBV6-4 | TGTGCCAGCAAACGGGGGGCGGCGAACACTGAAGCTTTCTTT | CASKRGAANTEAFF
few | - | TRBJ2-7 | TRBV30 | TGTGCCTGGAGTGTAATGGCGGATAGCTCCTACGAGCAGTACTTC | CAWSVMADSSYEQYF
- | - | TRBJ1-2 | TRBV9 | TGTGCCAGCAGCGCGGCAGGGTATGGCTACACCTTC | CASSAAGYGYTF
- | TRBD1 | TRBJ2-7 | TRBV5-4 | TGTGCCAGCAGCGGAGGGACAGGATGGCACGAGCAGTACTTC | CASSGGTGWHEQYF
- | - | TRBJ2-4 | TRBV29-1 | TGCAGCGTTGGGACAGTGGGGAAAAACATTCAGTACTTC | CSVGTVGKNIQYF
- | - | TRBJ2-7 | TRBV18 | TGTGCCAGCTCACGTGAGCAGGGTTCCTACGAGCAGTACTTC | CASSREQGSYEQYF
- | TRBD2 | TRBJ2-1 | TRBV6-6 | TGTGCCAGCAGCTCCACTAGCGGAGGCTACAATGAGCAGTTCTTC | CASSSTSGGYNEQFF
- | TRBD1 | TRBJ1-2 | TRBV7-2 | TGTGCCAGCAGCTTAGCCGACAGGGGGCATTATGGCTACACCTTC | CASSLADRGHYGYTF
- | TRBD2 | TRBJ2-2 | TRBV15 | TGTGCCACCAGCAGAGTGGGGACTAGCGGGAGACACCCAACGAACACCGGGGAGCTGTTTTTT | CATSRVGTSGRHPTNTGELFF
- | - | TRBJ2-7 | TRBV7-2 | TGTGCCAGCAGCTCGAACAGGGAGAGCTACGAGCAGTACTTC | CASSSNRESYEQYF
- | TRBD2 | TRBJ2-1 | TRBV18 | TGTGCCAGTGGACTAGCGGGATATAATGAGCAGTTCTTC | CASGLAGYNEQFF
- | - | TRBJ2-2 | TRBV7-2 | TGTGCCAGCACCCCAATCCCCGGGACCGGGGAGCTGTTTTTT | CASTPIPGTGELFF
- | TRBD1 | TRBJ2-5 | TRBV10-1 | TGCGCCAGCAGCACAGGGGTTTGGGAGACCCAGTACTTC | CASSTGVWETQYF
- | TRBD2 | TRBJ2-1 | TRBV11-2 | TGTGCCAGCAGCTTAGATCCTAGCGGGAGGGCCGGAGATGAGCAGTTCTTC | CASSLDPSGRAGDEQFF
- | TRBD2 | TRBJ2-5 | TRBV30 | TGTGCCTGGAGTGCCCCCAGGGGCGGGGGGGAGACCCAGTACTTC | CAWSAPRGGGETQYF
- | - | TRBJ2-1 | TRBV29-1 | TGCAGCGTTAATCGGCAGGATCACGGTGAGCAGTTCTTC | CSVNRQDHGEQFF
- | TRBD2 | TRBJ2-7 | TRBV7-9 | TGTGCCAGCGCCCTAGCGGGAAACTCCTACGAGCAGTACTTC | CASALAGNSYEQYF